The next 13 T cell receptor beta chains were all read from a single sample in a study of blood T cell repertoires in COVID-19. Using immunoSEQ multiplex PCR, the repertoire was profiled, and TCRdb retains in-frame clones only, with some absent. The table shows fewer than 120,000 clones, with 76% occurring only once. Material: peripheral blood. Receptors originate from a woman older than 75 with acute or convalescent COVID-19.

The chain links TRBV19 to TRBJ1-5; 9 positions agree with TRBD1. CDR1 and CDR2 (germline): LNHDA, SQIVND (reference sequence). The CDR3 consists of 15 residues. Trimming removed 10 bases from V and 5 bases from J; junction bases left unmatched: 12. The CDR3 DNA reads TGTGCCACCGACCGGACAGGGGACTCCTATCAGCCCCAGCATTTT. It is translated as CATDRTGDSYQPQHF.

This clone was seen a few times. The chain carries TRBV2 and TRBJ1-2; D possibly corresponds to TRBD1 (6 bases). Trimming pared 8 bases from V and 4 bases from J, leaving 14 bases between. CDR3 length equals 13 residues. Germline V CDR1 and CDR2: SNHLY, FYNNEI. For the CDR3, the DNA is TGTGCCAGCGTGGGATTCAGGGGCTATGGCTACACCTTC. It specifies CASVGFRGYGYTF.

The rearrangement uses TRBV6-5 and TRBJ1-6; TRBD1 agrees at 7 bases. CDR3 size: 15 residues. The germline gives CDR1 MNHEY, CDR2 SVGAGI. Trimming at V came to 6 bases and at J to 7 bases, leaving 9 bases not matched to a gene. The CDR3 spells CASRHPTGRNSPLHF. CDR3 bases: TGTGCCAGCAGACACCCGACAGGGCGCAATTCACCCCTCCACTTT.

Here the CDR3 DNA reads TGCGCCAGCAGCTCTAGCGGGGCGGTCACCTCCTACAATGAGCAGTTCTTC. Translated, it gives CASSSSGAVTSYNEQFF. The V call is TRBV5-1, the J call TRBJ2-1; TRBD2 agrees at 9 bases. Per germline, CDR1 SGHRS and CDR2 YFSETQ. V lost 3 bases to trimming and J lost 0 bases; unmatched junction nucleotides: 7. This CDR3 has 17 amino acids.

The V and J genes are TRBV5-6 and TRBJ1-4; 10 bases are a match to TRBD1. Trimming at V came to 4 bases and at J to 6 bases, leaving 9 bases not matched to a gene. The CDR3 consists of 16 residues. The germline CDR1 and CDR2 sequences are SGHDT and YYEEEE. For the CDR3, the DNA is TGTGCCAGCAGCCCCCTCGGAGGACAGGGGGATGAAAAACTGTTTTTT. Translated, it gives CASSPLGGQGDEKLFF.

This chain connects TRBV19 to TRBJ1-1, with 9 positions matching TRBD1. The CDR3 contains 16 residues. Germline CDR1 and CDR2: LNHDA and SQIVND (reference sequence). The trim removed 3 bases at V and 3 bases at J, leaving 8 bases unmatched. In DNA form, the CDR3 reads TGTGCCAGTAGTATGGGGTCCCGGGACAGGGACACTGAAGCTTTCTTT. This gives the protein CASSMGSRDRDTEAFF. The variable domain in full, completed from reference TRBV19 and TRBJ1-1, reads DGGITQSPKYLFRKEGQNVTLSCEQNLNHDAMYWYRQDPGQGLRLIYYSQIVNDFQKGDIAEGYSVSREKKESFPLTVTSAQKNPTAFYLCASSMGSRDRDTEAFFGQGTRLTVV.

This clone was seen a single time. The chain couples TRBV5-8 to TRBJ2-5; 8 bases match TRBD1. Per the germline V gene, CDR1 is SGHTS and CDR2 is YDEGEE. The CDR3 is made up of 15 amino acids. Trimming took 9 bases from V and 5 from J; bases not matched to a gene: 15. The CDR3 is CAIGQGTFQGETQYF. CDR3 in DNA: TGTGCCATCGGACAGGGTACGTTCCAAGGGGAGACCCAGTACTTC.

The rearrangement uses TRBV6-2 or TRBV6-3 and TRBJ2-1; the D is unclear. CDR3 length equals 16 residues. The germline V gene has CDR1 MNHEY and CDR2 SVGEGT. The V end was cut by 2 bases, the J end by 2 bases, with 13 bases between. This CDR3 reads CASSYPIAFPYNEQFF. As DNA, the CDR3 is TGTGCCAGCAGTTACCCCATAGCCTTCCCCTACAATGAGCAGTTCTTC.

This clone was picked up one time. V usage is TRBV18 and J usage is TRBJ1-1; the D gene is possibly TRBD1 (6 bases). Germline CDR1 reads KGHSH; CDR2 reads LQKENI. V was clipped by 4 bases and J by 0 bases, with 15 bases between them. The length of the CDR3 is 16 residues. In DNA form, the CDR3 reads TGTGCCAGCTCACTGATCGGCGGGGGGCTGAACACTGAAGCTTTCTTT. Its protein is CASSLIGGGLNTEAFF.

The gene calls are TRBV7-2 and TRBJ2-1, with TRBD2 matching over 13 bases. The V gene's germline CDR1 is SGHTA and CDR2 FQGNSA. With 4 bases clipped from V and 3 bases from J, the junction kept 6 bases outside the gene matches. The CDR3 is made up of 17 amino acids. CDR3: CASSSRTSGGLYNEQFF. In nucleotides, the CDR3 is TGTGCCAGCAGCTCGAGGACTAGCGGGGGACTCTACAATGAGCAGTTCTTC.

This clone showed up just a few times. The gene calls are TRBV14 and TRBJ2-2; tentative D call: TRBD1 (6 bases). The germline CDR1 and CDR2 sequences are SGHDN and FVKESK. The CDR3 consists of 17 residues. The ends were cut back, 4 bases at V and 3 bases at J, with 18 bases in the middle. The CDR3 nucleotides are TGTGCCAGCAGCCGGGGGCAGAATGCCTGGGACACCGGGGAGCTGTTTTTT. It encodes CASSRGQNAWDTGELFF. Looking up the rest from reference TRBV14 and TRBJ2-2 gives the full variable domain: EAGVTQFPSHSVIEKGQTVTLRCDPISGHDNLYWYRRVMGKEIKFLLHFVKESKQDESGMPNNRFLAERTGGTYSTLKVQPAELEDSGVYFCASSRGQNAWDTGELFFGEGSRLTVL.

The CDR3 here is CASSPTPPGSLSSPLHF. As DNA, the CDR3 is TGTGCCAGCAGTCCAACGCCCCCAGGTTCCTTATCTTCACCCCTCCACTTT. The rearrangement uses TRBV27 and TRBJ1-6; D not resolved. CDR1 MNHEY and CDR2 SMNVEV come from the germline V gene (reference sequence). V was pared by 5 bases and J by 9 bases, with 23 bases between. CDR3 length: 17 residues.

This clone was seen a few times. The chain recombines TRBV7-8 with TRBJ1-2; D is unresolved. The germline gives CDR1 SGHVS, CDR2 FQNEAQ. Trimming took off 1 base at V and 0 bases at J, with 12 bases between the two ends. CDR3 length: 16 residues. The CDR3 nucleotides read TGTGCCAGCAGCTTAGGAATGGGAGCCTCTAACTATGGCTACACCTTC. It yields the protein CASSLGMGASNYGYTF.